This TCR beta chain was found in a study of T cells in Graves' hyperthyroidism and ophthalmopathy. The study, taken as a whole, reports: Blood also contained most expanded thyroid clonotypes above 0.001. Ophthalmopathy was predicted by the model a median of about 6.7 months ahead of onset.

This clonotype was detected ten times or more. Its antigen remains unknown. This CDR3 is built from 15 residues. V lost 4 bases and J 2 bases, leaving 9 bases between the germline ends. The V gene's germline CDR1 is SGHAT and CDR2 FQNNGV. Amplified TCR beta CDR3 regions derived from RNA transcripts. Carried out on the TCR CDR3, a first-round RT-PCR used the HTBI primer set. In TCRdb, the multiplex PCR reads were re-called with MiXCR into one record per CDR3 protein. The sample has 250,000 or so distinct CDR3 sequences, more than 12% seen once; the top ten hold 10% to 15%. The clonotype originates from a middle-aged woman with Graves' hyperthyroidism that later progressed to Graves' ophthalmopathy. V gene TRBV11-2 combines with J gene TRBJ1-6, with D maybe TRBD1 (5 bases). Material for sequencing was blood. CDR3 sequence: CASSSTGPYNSPLHF. DNA for the CDR3: TGTGCCAGCAGCTCCACAGGTCCCTATAATTCACCCCTCCACTTT.